This TCR beta chain derives from a study of control samples from healthy donors and cancer patients. The V gene lost 3 bases and the J gene lost 1 base, with 18 bases spanning the gap. The CDR3 extends over 17 amino acids. From germline, CDR1 is LNHNV and CDR2 YYDKDF (reference sequence). Produced via immunoSEQ multiplex PCR; TCRdb's table is partial and in-frame only. Here the sample spans 160,000 or so clones, roughly 94% being singletons. This TCR came from a man aged 60 to 75 with colorectal cancer. This chain connects TRBV15 to TRBJ1-1; D may be TRBD1 (5 bases). Material for sequencing was PBMCs. The CDR3 nucleotides read TGTGCCACCAGCAGCCCTAGGGGAATCCGAGGGAACACTGAAGCTTTCTTT. Amino acid sequence: CATSSPRGIRGNTEAFF.